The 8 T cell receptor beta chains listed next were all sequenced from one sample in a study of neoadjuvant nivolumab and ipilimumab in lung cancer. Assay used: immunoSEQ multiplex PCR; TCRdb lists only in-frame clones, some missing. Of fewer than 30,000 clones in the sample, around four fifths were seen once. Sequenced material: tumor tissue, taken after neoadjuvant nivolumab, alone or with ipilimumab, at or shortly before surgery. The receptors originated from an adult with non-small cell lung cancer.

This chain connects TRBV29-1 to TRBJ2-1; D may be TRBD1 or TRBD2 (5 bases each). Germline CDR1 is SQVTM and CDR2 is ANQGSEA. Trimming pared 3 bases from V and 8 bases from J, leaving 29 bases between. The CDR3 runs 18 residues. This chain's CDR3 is CSVEVWSRTSGGIHEQFF. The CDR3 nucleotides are TGCAGCGTTGAGGTCTGGTCCAGGACTTCTGGGGGAATCCATGAGCAGTTCTTC.

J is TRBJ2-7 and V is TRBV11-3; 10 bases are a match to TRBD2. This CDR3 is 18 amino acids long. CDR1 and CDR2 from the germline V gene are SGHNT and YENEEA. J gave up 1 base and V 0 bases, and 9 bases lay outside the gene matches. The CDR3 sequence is CASSLDIQSGGVSYEQYF. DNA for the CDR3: TGTGCCAGCAGCTTAGATATACAAAGCGGGGGGGTATCCTACGAGCAGTACTTC.

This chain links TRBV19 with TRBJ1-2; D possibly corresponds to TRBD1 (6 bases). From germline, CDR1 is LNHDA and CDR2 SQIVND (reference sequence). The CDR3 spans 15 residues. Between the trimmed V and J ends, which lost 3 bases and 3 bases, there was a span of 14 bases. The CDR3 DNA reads TGTGCCAGTAGTATTGAACAGGGAGAAGACTATGGCTACACCTTC. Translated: CASSIEQGEDYGYTF.

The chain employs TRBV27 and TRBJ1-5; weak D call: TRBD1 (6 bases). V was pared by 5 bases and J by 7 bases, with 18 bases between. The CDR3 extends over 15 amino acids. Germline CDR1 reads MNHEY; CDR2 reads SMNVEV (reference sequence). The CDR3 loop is CASSPWGALEQPQHF. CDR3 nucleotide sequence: TGTGCCAGCAGTCCCTGGGGGGCCCTAGAACAGCCCCAGCATTTT.

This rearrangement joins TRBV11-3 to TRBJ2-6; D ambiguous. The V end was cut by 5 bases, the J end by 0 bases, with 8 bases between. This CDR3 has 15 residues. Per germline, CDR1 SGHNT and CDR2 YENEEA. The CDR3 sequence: CASSPRSSGANVLTF. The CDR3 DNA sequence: TGTGCCAGCAGCCCGCGGTCCTCTGGGGCCAACGTCCTGACTTTC.

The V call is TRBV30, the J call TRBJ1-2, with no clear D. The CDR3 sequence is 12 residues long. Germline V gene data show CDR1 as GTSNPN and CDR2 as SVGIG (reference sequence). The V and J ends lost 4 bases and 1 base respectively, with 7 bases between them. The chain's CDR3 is CAWNLFNYGYTF. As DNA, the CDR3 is TGTGCCTGGAACCTATTTAACTATGGCTACACCTTC. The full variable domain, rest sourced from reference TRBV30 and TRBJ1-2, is SQTIHQWPATLVQPVGSPLSLECTVEGTSNPNLYWYRQAAGRGLQLLFYSVGIGQISSEVPQNLSASRPQDRQFILSSKKLLLSDSGFYLCAWNLFNYGYTFGSGTRLTVV.

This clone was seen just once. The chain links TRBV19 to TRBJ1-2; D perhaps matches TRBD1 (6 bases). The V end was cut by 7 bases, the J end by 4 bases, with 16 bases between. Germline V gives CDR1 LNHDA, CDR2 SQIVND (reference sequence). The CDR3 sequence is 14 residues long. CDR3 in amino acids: CASTSRGAGYGYTF. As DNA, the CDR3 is TGTGCCAGTACCTCGCGGGGGGCGGGCTATGGCTACACCTTC. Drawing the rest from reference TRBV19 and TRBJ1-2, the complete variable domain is DGGITQSPKYLFRKEGQNVTLSCEQNLNHDAMYWYRQDPGQGLRLIYYSQIVNDFQKGDIAEGYSVSREKKESFPLTVTSAQKNPTAFYLCASTSRGAGYGYTFGSGTRLTVV.

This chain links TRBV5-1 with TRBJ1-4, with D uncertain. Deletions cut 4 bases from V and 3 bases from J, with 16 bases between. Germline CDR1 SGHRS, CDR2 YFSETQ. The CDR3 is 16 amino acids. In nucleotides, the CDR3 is TGCGCCAGCAGCGCGGATAACCGGCGTTCTAATGAAAAACTGTTTTTT. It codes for CASSADNRRSNEKLFF.